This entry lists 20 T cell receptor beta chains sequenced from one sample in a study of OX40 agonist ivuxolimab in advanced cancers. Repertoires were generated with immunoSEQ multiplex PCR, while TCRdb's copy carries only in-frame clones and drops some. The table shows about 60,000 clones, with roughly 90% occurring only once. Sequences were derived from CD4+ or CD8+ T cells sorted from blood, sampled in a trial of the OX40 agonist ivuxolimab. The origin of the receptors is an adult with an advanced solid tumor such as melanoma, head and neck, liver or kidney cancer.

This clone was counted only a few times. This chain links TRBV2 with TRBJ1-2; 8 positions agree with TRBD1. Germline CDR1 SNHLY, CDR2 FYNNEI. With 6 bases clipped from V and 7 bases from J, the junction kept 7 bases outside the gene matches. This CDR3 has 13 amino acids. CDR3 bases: TGTGCCAGCAGGGAGGACAGGGCGGGTGGCTACACCTTC. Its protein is CASREDRAGGYTF.

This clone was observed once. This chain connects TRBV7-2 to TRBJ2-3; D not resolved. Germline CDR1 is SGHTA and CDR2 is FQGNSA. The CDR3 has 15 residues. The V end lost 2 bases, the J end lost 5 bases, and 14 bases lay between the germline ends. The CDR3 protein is CASSLQSSMGDTQYF. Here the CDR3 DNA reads TGTGCCAGCAGCTTACAGAGCTCGATGGGAGATACGCAGTATTTT.

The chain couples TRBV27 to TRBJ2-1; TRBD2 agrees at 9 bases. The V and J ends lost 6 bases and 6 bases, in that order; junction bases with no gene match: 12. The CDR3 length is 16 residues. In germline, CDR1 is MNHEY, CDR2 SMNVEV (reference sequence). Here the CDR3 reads CASSALSGSPSNEQFF. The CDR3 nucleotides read TGTGCCAGCAGCGCCCTTAGCGGGAGCCCTAGCAATGAGCAGTTCTTC.

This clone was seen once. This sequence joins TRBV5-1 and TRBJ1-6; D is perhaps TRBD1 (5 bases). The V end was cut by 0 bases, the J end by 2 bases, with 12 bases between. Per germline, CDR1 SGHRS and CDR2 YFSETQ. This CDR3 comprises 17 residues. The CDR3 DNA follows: TGCGCCAGCAGCTTGGGGCCGGGGGAAACCTATAATTCACCCCTCCACTTT. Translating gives CASSLGPGETYNSPLHF.

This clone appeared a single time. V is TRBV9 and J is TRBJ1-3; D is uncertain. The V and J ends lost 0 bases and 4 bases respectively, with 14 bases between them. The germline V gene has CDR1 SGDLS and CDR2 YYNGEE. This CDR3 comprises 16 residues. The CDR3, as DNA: TGTGCCAGCAGCGTAGGGAGAGGGCCTTACGGAAACACCATATATTTT. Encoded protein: CASSVGRGPYGNTIYF.

In nucleotides, the CDR3 is TGTGCCAGCAGCCCCACACCGGGACTTTCTTACGAGCAGTACTTC. This encodes CASSPTPGLSYEQYF. The J gene is TRBJ2-7, the V gene TRBV7-2; a weak D match, TRBD2 (6 bases). The V and J ends lost 5 bases and 4 bases respectively, with 18 bases between them. The V gene's germline CDR1 is SGHTA and CDR2 FQGNSA. The CDR3 spans 15 residues.

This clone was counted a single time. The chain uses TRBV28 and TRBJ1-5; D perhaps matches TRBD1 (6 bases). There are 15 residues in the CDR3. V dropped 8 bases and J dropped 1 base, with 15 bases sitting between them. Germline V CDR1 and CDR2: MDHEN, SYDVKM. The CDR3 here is CASRRGAMSNQPQHF. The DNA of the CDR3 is TGTGCCAGCCGCCGGGGGGCGATGAGCAATCAGCCCCAGCATTTT.

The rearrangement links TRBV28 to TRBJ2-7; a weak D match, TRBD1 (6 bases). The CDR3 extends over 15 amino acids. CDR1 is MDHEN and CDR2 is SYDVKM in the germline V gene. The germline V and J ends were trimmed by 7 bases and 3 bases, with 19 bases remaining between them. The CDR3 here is CASTRTAPSFYEQYF. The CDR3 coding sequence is TGTGCCAGCACCCGGACAGCCCCTTCATTCTACGAGCAGTACTTC.

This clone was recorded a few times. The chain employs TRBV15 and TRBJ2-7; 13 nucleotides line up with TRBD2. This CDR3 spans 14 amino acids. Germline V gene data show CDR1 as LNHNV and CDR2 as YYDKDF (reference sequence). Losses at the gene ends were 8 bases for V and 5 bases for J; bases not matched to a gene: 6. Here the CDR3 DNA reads TGTGCCACCTCAGGACTAGCGGGAGCTCACGAGCAGTACTTC. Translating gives CATSGLAGAHEQYF.

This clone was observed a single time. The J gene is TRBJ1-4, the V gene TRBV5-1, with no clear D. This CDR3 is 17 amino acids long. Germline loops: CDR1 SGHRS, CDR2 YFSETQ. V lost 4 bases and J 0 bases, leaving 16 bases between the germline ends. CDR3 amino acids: CASSPGRSTTTNEKLFF. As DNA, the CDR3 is TGCGCCAGCAGCCCCGGAAGGTCAACCACAACTAATGAAAAACTGTTTTTT. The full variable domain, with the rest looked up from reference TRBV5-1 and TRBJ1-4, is KAGVTQTPRYLIKTRGQQVTLSCSPISGHRSVSWYQQTPGQGLQFLFEYFSETQRNKGNFPGRFSGRQFSNSRSEMNVSTLELGDSALYLCASSPGRSTTTNEKLFFGSGTQLSVL.

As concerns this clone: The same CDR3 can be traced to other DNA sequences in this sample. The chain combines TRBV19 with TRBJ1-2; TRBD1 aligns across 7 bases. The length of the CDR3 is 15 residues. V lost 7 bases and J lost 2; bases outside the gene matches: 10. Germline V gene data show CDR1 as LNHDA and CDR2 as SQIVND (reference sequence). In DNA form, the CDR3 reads TGTGCCAGTAAAGTGGGGGACAGAGCCAACTATGGCTACACCTTC. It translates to CASKVGDRANYGYTF.

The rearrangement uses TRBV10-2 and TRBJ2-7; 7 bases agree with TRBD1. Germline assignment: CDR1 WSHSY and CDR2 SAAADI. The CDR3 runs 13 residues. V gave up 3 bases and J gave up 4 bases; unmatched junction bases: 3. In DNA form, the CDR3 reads TGCGCCAGCAGTGAATGGACAGGATACGAGCAGTACTTC. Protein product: CASSEWTGYEQYF.

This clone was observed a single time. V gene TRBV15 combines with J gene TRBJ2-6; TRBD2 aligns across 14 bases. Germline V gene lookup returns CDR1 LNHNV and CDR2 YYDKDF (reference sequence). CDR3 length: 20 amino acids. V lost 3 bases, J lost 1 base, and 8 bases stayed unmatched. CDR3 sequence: CATSSPYGTSGRSGANVLTF. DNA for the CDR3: TGTGCCACCAGCAGCCCTTATGGGACTAGCGGGAGATCTGGGGCCAACGTCCTGACTTTC.

The CDR3 spells CASTNRQGGTGELFF. DNA of the CDR3: TGTGCCAGTACTAACCGACAGGGGGGTACCGGGGAGCTGTTTTTT. The chain carries TRBV19 and TRBJ2-2, with 9 bases identical to TRBD1. CDR1 is LNHDA, CDR2 SQIVND, per germline (reference sequence). The CDR3 length is 15 residues. V was pared by 7 bases and J by 5 bases, with 8 bases of the junction left unmatched.

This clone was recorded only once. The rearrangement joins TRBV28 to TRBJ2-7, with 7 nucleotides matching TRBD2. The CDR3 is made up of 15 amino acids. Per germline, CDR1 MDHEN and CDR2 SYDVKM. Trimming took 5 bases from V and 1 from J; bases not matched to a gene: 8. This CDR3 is CASSNAGEGSYEQYF. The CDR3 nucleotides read TGTGCCAGCAGTAACGCCGGGGAGGGGTCCTACGAGCAGTACTTC.

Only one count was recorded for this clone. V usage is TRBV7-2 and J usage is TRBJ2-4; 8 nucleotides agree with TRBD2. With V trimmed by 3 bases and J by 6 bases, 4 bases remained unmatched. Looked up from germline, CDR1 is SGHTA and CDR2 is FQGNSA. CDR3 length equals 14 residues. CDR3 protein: CASSLTRGGNIQYF. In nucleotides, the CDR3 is TGTGCCAGCAGCTTGACTCGGGGGGGAAACATTCAGTACTTC.

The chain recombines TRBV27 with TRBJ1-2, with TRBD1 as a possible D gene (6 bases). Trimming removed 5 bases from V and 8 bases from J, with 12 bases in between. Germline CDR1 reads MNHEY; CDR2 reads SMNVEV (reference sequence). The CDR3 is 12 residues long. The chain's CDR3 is CASSPRGGGYTF. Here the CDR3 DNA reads TGTGCCAGCAGTCCCAGGGGTGGGGGCTACACCTTC.

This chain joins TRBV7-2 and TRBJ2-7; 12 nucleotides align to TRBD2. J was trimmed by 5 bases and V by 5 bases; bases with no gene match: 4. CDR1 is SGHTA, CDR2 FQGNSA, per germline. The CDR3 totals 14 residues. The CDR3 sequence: CASSPGLAGNEQYF. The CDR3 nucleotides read TGTGCCAGCAGCCCAGGACTAGCGGGAAACGAGCAGTACTTC.

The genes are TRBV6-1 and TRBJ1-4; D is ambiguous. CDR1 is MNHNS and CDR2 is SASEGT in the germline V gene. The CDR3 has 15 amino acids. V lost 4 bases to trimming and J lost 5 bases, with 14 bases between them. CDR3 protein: CASSAGERRNEKLFF. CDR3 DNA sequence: TGTGCCAGCAGTGCGGGTGAAAGGCGGAATGAAAAACTGTTTTTT.

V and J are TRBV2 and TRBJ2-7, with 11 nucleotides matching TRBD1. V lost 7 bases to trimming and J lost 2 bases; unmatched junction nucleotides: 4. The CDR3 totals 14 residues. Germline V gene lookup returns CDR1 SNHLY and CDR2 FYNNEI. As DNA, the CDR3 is TGTGCCAGCACCTGGGACAGGGGGGCCTACGAGCAGTACTTC. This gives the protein CASTWDRGAYEQYF.